These 23 T cell receptor beta chains were sequenced from one sample in a study of blood T cell repertoires in COVID-19 (TCRdb year 2020). The library was generated by the immunoSEQ multiplex PCR assay. TCRdb holds this immuneACCESS table with in-frame rearrangements only. Some clones are missing; in checked studies, unresolved V genes explain under half, and the rest has no known cause. The sample includes more than 85,000 clones, with approximately 90% observed a single time. The top ten constitute over 2.5% of the sample. Sequenced material: peripheral blood. The receptors were sampled from a woman older than 75 with acute or convalescent COVID-19.

V usage is TRBV24-1 and J usage is TRBJ2-2, with a tentative D call TRBD1 (5 bases). The V gene's germline CDR1 is KGHDR and CDR2 SFDVKD. This CDR3 comprises 16 residues. V was clipped by 1 base and J by 1 base, with 9 bases between them. CDR3 nucleotides: TGTGCCACCAGTGATTTCCGGCAGGGGAACACCGGGGAGCTGTTTTTT. This gives the protein CATSDFRQGNTGELFF.

This chain joins TRBV13 and TRBJ2-5; D might be TRBD2 (6 bases). V gave up 4 bases and J gave up 4 bases, with 22 bases separating them. Germline V gives CDR1 PRHDT, CDR2 FYEKMQ (reference sequence). This CDR3 is built from 17 residues. CDR3 nucleotide sequence: TGTGCCAGCAGCTCTAAACCGGGACTCCTTGTTGGAGAGACCCAGTACTTC. Protein sequence: CASSSKPGLLVGETQYF.

This sequence joins TRBV10-3 and TRBJ2-7; tentatively, D is TRBD1 (6 bases). The CDR3 extends over 11 amino acids. V shed 6 bases and J shed 5 bases, with 8 bases lying between them. Germline V gene data show CDR1 as ENHRY and CDR2 as SYGVKD. CDR3 DNA sequence: TGTGCCATCAGGAACAGGGACGAGCAGTACTTC. This translates into CAIRNRDEQYF.

This rearrangement joins TRBV6-1 to TRBJ2-2, with 8 bases identical to TRBD2. In germline, CDR1 is MNHNS, CDR2 SASEGT. CDR3 length: 15 residues. V lost 2 bases and J lost 5; bases outside the gene matches: 4. In nucleotides, the CDR3 is TGTGCCAGCAGTGAACTAGCGGGTGCTACCGGGGAGCTGTTTTTT. Its protein is CASSELAGATGELFF.

This clone turned up a few times. The CDR3: CASSPLDGSGPQHF. In DNA, the CDR3 is TGTGCCAGCTCACCGCTCGACGGATCAGGCCCCCAGCATTTT. J is TRBJ1-5 and V is TRBV18; D uncertain. The V end was cut by 3 bases, the J end by 10 bases, with 16 bases between. The germline V gene encodes CDR1 KGHSH and CDR2 LQKENI. This CDR3 region has 14 residues.

The chain employs TRBV30 and TRBJ1-1, with unresolved D. Germline V CDR1 and CDR2: GTSNPN, SVGIG (reference sequence). V gave up 4 bases and J gave up 8 bases, with 14 bases separating them. The CDR3 is made up of 12 amino acids. Written as DNA, the CDR3 is TGTGCCTGGAACCTATTAAGTTCCGAAGCTTTCTTT. It specifies CAWNLLSSEAFF.

The V call is TRBV5-1, the J call TRBJ2-2, with 8 bases lining up with TRBD2. V shed 2 bases and J 4 bases; nucleotides not matched to a gene: 4. The CDR3 has 15 amino acids. Germline-derived CDR1 and CDR2 are SGHRS and YFSETQ. The CDR3 DNA sequence: TGCGCCAGCAGCTTAACGAGCGGGGGCACCGGGGAGCTGTTTTTT. This codes for CASSLTSGGTGELFF.

The rearrangement joins TRBV10-2 to TRBJ2-3, with D possibly TRBD1 on 5 matching bases. Trimming pared 7 bases from V and 2 bases from J, leaving 10 bases between. The germline V gene encodes CDR1 WSHSY and CDR2 SAAADI. This CDR3 is built from 13 residues. The CDR3 bases are TGCGCCAGCAAGGACGGACACACAGATACGCAGTATTTT. Translated: CASKDGHTDTQYF.

Notes on this clone: The junction shows a germline mismatch at one end, possibly a read error. The CDR3 DNA follows: TGTGCTAGCAGCCCGGGACAGGGGAACTACAATGAGCAGTTCTTC. Translated: CASSPGQGNYNEQFF. The chain joins TRBV7-7 to TRBJ2-1; 10 positions match TRBD1. Germline-derived CDR1 and CDR2 are SSHAT and FNYEAQ (reference sequence). CDR3 length: 15 amino acids.

The genes are TRBV13 and TRBJ1-1; D not certain. The V gene lost 0 bases and the J gene lost 1 base, with 6 bases spanning the gap. The germline V gene encodes CDR1 PRHDT and CDR2 FYEKMQ (reference sequence). There are 14 residues in the CDR3. CDR3 in DNA: TGTGCCAGCAGCTTAGGCCTCAGGAACACTGAAGCTTTCTTT. It codes for CASSLGLRNTEAFF. Variable domain in full (rest from reference TRBV13 and TRBJ1-1): AAGVIQSPRHLIKEKRETATLKCYPIPRHDTVYWYQQGPGQDPQFLISFYEKMQSDKGSIPDRFSAQQFSDYHSELNMSSLELGDSALYFCASSLGLRNTEAFFGQGTRLTVV.

This clone was seen only a few times. V and J are TRBV10-2 and TRBJ2-2; TRBD2 matches 11 bases. With 7 bases clipped from V and 0 bases from J, the junction kept 4 bases outside the gene matches. The CDR3 extends over 16 amino acids. Germline loops: CDR1 WSHSY, CDR2 SAAADI. Here the CDR3 DNA reads TGCGCCAGCACCGTGACTAGCGGGGCGAACACCGGGGAGCTGTTTTTT. Encoded protein: CASTVTSGANTGELFF.

The V gene is TRBV2, the J gene TRBJ1-3; possible D gene TRBD1, 6 bases. Germline V gives CDR1 SNHLY, CDR2 FYNNEI. This CDR3 has 15 residues. Trimming pared 7 bases from V and 0 bases from J, leaving 13 bases between. CDR3 DNA: TGTGCCAGCACACCTGACAGGCTCTCTGGAAACACCATATATTTT. Amino acids: CASTPDRLSGNTIYF.

This clone appeared once. This sequence joins TRBV7-9 and TRBJ2-7; TRBD1 agrees at 8 bases. The germline gives CDR1 SEHNR, CDR2 FQNEAQ (reference sequence). V was pared by 5 bases and J by 6 bases, with 12 bases of the junction left unmatched. The CDR3 loop spans 15 amino acids. DNA of the CDR3: TGTGCCAGCAGCCCCCGTGGACAGGGAATCACCGAGCAGTACTTC. It yields the protein CASSPRGQGITEQYF. Full variable domain (remainder filled in from reference TRBV7-9 and TRBJ2-7): DTGVSQNPRHKITKRGQNVTFRCDPISEHNRLYWYRQTLGQGPEFLTYFQNEAQLEKSRLLSDRFSAERPKGSFSTLEIQRTEQGDSAMYLCASSPRGQGITEQYFGPGTRLTVT.

This chain links TRBV19 with TRBJ1-4, with D uncertain. Germline V CDR1 and CDR2: LNHDA, SQIVND (reference sequence). V was shortened by 4 bases and J by 2 bases, with 8 bases between the two germline ends. The CDR3 loop spans 14 amino acids. CDR3 sequence (DNA): TGTGCCAGTAGTAGGGGAGATACTAATGAAAAACTGTTTTTT. This sequence encodes CASSRGDTNEKLFF.

This chain uses TRBV5-4 with TRBJ1-6, with TRBD1 matching over 9 bases. With V trimmed by 4 bases and J by 8 bases, 7 bases remained unmatched. Germline CDR1 SGHNT, CDR2 YYREEE (reference sequence). The CDR3 has 15 residues. CDR3 bases: TGTGCCAGCAGCCCGGGACAGGGAAAATATTCACCCCTCCACTTT. This translates into CASSPGQGKYSPLHF. Variable domain in full (rest from reference TRBV5-4 and TRBJ1-6): ETGVTQSPTHLIKTRGQQVTLRCSSQSGHNTVSWYQQALGQGPQFIFQYYREEENGRGNFPPRFSGLQFPNYSSELNVNALELDDSALYLCASSPGQGKYSPLHFGNGTRLTVT.

J is TRBJ2-1 and V is TRBV6-2 or TRBV6-3, with D perhaps matching TRBD2 (5 bases). Per germline, CDR1 MNHEY and CDR2 SVGEGT. Trimming took 2 bases from V and 9 from J, leaving 14 bases between them. This CDR3 spans 14 amino acids. The CDR3 DNA follows: TGTGCCAGCAGTTACCTCTCGGGGAAGGGTGAGCAGTTCTTC. It codes for CASSYLSGKGEQFF.

The genes are TRBV27 and TRBJ2-1, with TRBD1 matching over 7 bases. From germline, CDR1 is MNHEY and CDR2 SMNVEV (reference sequence). The CDR3 runs 15 residues. V gave up 6 bases and J gave up 5 bases; unmatched junction bases: 10. The CDR3 is CASSPEQGPDNEQFF. The DNA for the CDR3 is TGTGCCAGCAGCCCGGAACAGGGGCCAGACAATGAGCAGTTCTTC.

V gene TRBV13 combines with J gene TRBJ2-1, with D tentatively TRBD2 (5 bases). Trimming shortened V by 0 bases and J by 5 bases, and 11 bases separated the two germline ends. The germline gives CDR1 PRHDT, CDR2 FYEKMQ (reference sequence). The CDR3 runs to 15 residues. CDR3 in DNA: TGTGCCAGCAGCTTAGGGTGGACTCGGGACAATGAGCAGTTCTTC. It encodes CASSLGWTRDNEQFF.

This chain connects TRBV6-5 to TRBJ1-3; a weak D match, TRBD1 (6 bases). With 5 bases removed from V and 0 bases from J, the gap between germline ends came to 11 bases. Germline V gene data show CDR1 as MNHEY and CDR2 as SVGAGI. The CDR3 has 15 residues. CDR3 nucleotide sequence: TGTGCCAGCAGTCAAACAGGGAACTCTGGAAACACCATATATTTT. Its translation: CASSQTGNSGNTIYF.

The chain combines TRBV28 with TRBJ1-3, with D maybe TRBD1 (5 bases). V shed 6 bases and J shed 0 bases, with 15 bases lying between them. The length of the CDR3 is 16 residues. Germline V gene sequence: CDR1 MDHEN, CDR2 SYDVKM. The chain's CDR3 is CASSQKGSNSGNTIYF. In nucleotides, the CDR3 is TGTGCCAGCAGCCAAAAGGGGTCTAACTCTGGAAACACCATATATTTT.

The chain employs TRBV11-2 and TRBJ2-3; 12 bases are a match to TRBD2. CDR3 length equals 16 residues. Germline CDR1 reads SGHAT; CDR2 reads FQNNGV. Trimming cost V 4 bases and J 2 bases; bases outside gene matches: 4. CDR3 nucleotide sequence: TGTGCCAGCAGCTCCCGACTAGCGGGGGCCACAGATACGCAGTATTTT. This encodes CASSSRLAGATDTQYF.

This chain uses TRBV6-5 with TRBJ1-2; D call uncertain. Germline CDR1 MNHEY, CDR2 SVGAGI. Trimming pared 8 bases from V and 3 bases from J, leaving 19 bases between. This CDR3 is built from 15 residues. The chain's CDR3 is CASRSQVLNYYGYTF. The CDR3, as DNA: TGTGCCAGCCGTTCGCAGGTCCTAAACTACTATGGCTACACCTTC.

J is TRBJ2-7 and V is TRBV4-1; 7 bases align to TRBD1. Trimming at V came to 0 bases and at J to 1 base, leaving 9 bases not matched to a gene. Germline V gives CDR1 MGHRA, CDR2 YSYEKL. This CDR3 is built from 17 residues. This CDR3 reads CASSQDHRNRGSYEQYF. The CDR3 DNA is TGCGCCAGCAGCCAAGATCACAGGAACAGGGGATCCTACGAGCAGTACTTC.